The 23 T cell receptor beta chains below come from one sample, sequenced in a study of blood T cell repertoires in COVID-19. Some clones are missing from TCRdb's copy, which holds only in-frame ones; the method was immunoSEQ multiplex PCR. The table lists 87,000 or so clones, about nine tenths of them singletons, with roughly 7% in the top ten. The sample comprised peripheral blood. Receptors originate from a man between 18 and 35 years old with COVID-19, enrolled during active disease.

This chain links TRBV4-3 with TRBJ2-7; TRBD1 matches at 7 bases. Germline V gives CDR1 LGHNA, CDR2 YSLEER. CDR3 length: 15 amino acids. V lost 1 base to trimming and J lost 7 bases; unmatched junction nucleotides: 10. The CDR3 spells CASSQGVEGAEEQYF. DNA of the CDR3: TGCGCCAGCAGCCAAGGGGTTGAGGGGGCGGAAGAGCAGTACTTC.

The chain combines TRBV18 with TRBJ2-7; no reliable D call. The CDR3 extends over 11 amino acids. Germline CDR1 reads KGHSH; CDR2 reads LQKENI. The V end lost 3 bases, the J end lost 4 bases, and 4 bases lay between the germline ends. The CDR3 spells CASSPQYEQYF. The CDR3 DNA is TGTGCCAGCTCACCTCAATACGAGCAGTACTTC.

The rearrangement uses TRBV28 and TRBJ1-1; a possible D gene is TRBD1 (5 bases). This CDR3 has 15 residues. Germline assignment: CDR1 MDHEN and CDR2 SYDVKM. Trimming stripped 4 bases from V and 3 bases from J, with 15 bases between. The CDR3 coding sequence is TGTGCCAGCAGTTCTTGGGGGGTTTGGGACACTGAAGCTTTCTTT. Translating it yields CASSSWGVWDTEAFF.

The CDR3 spells CASSLLGQGGDNEQFF. CDR3 coding DNA: TGCGCCAGCAGCCTCTTAGGACAGGGAGGGGACAATGAGCAGTTCTTC. The V call is TRBV4-3, the J call TRBJ2-1; possible D gene TRBD1, 8 bases. The V end lost 4 bases, the J end lost 5 bases, and 18 bases lay between the germline ends. This CDR3 is built from 16 residues. Germline values: CDR1 LGHNA, CDR2 YSLEER.

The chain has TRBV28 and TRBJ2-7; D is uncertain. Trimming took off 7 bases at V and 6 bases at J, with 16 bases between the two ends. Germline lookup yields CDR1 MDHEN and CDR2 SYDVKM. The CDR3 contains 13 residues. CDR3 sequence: CASTPTAPSEQYF. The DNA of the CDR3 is TGTGCCAGCACCCCCACAGCCCCCTCCGAGCAGTACTTC.

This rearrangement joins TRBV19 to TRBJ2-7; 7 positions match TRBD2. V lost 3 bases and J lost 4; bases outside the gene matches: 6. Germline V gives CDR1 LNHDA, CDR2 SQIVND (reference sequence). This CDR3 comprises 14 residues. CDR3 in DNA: TGTGCCAGTAGTATCGGGCTAGCGGTGTACGAGCAGTACTTC. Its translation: CASSIGLAVYEQYF.

CDR3 sequence reads: CASSFGTAPSEQYF. DNA of the CDR3: TGTGCCAGCAGTTTTGGGACAGCTCCCTCCGAGCAGTACTTC. This chain links TRBV27 with TRBJ2-7, with 7 bases lining up with TRBD1. Germline CDR1 reads MNHEY; CDR2 reads SMNVEV (reference sequence). The CDR3 has 14 amino acids. V trimming: 3 bases; J trimming: 6 bases; junction bases outside the gene matches: 8.

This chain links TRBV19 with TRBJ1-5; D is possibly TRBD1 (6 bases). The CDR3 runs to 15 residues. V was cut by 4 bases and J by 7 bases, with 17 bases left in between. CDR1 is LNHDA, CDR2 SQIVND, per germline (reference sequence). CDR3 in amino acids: CASSRTHRTGQPQHF. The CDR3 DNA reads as TGTGCCAGTAGTAGGACCCACAGAACAGGGCAGCCCCAGCATTTT.

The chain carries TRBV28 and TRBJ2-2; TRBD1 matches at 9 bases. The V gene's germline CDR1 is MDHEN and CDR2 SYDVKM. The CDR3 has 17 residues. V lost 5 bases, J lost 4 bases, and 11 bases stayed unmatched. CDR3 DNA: TGTGCCAGCAGTCTAAAGGGACAGGGTAGTATCACCGGGGAGCTGTTTTTT. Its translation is CASSLKGQGSITGELFF.

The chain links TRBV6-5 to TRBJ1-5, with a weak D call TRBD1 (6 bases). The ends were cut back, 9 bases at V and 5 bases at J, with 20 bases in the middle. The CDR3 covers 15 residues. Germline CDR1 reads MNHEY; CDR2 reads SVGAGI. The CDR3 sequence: CASLPRGEGDQPQHF. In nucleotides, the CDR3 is TGTGCCAGTCTCCCGAGGGGGGAGGGAGATCAGCCCCAGCATTTT.

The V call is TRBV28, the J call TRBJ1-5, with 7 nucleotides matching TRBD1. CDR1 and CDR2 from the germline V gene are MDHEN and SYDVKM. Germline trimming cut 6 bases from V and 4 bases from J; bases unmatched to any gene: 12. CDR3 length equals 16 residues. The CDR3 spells CASSRLLGGDNQPQHF. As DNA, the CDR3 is TGTGCCAGCAGCCGACTACTAGGGGGCGATAATCAGCCCCAGCATTTT.

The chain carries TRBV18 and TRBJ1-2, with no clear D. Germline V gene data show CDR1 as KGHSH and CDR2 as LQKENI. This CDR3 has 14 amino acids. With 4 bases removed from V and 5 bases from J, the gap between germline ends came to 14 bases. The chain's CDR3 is CASSLDTAGYGYTF. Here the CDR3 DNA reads TGTGCCAGCTCACTCGACACCGCGGGATATGGCTACACCTTC. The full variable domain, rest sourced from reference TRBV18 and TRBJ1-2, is NAGVMQNPRHLVRRRGQEARLRCSPMKGHSHVYWYRQLPEEGLKFMVYLQKENIIDESGMPKERFSAEFPKEGPSILRIQQVVRGDSAAYFCASSLDTAGYGYTFGSGTRLTVV.

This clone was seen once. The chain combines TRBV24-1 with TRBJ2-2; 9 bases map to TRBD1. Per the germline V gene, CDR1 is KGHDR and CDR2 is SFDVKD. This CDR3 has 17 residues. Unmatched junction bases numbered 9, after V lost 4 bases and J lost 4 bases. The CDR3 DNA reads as TGTGCCACCAGTGACCCGGGACAGGGTAGTAGCACCGGGGAGCTGTTTTTT. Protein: CATSDPGQGSSTGELFF.

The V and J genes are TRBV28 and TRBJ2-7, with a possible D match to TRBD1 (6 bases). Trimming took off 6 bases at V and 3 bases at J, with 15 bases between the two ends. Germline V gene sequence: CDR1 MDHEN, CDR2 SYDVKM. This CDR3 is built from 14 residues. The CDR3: CASSTRNRDYEQYF. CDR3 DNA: TGTGCCAGCAGCACCCGGAACAGGGACTACGAGCAGTACTTC.

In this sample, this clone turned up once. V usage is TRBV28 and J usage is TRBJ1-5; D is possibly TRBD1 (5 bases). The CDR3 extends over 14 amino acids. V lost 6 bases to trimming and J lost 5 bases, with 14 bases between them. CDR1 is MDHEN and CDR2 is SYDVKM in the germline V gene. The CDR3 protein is CASRLSGGDQPQHF. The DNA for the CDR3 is TGTGCCAGCAGGCTATCGGGGGGAGATCAGCCCCAGCATTTT. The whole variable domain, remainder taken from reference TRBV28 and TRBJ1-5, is DVKVTQSSRYLVKRTGEKVFLECVQDMDHENMFWYRQDPGLGLRLIYFSYDVKMKEKGDIPEGYSVSREKKERFSLILESASTNQTSMYLCASRLSGGDQPQHFGDGTRLSIL.

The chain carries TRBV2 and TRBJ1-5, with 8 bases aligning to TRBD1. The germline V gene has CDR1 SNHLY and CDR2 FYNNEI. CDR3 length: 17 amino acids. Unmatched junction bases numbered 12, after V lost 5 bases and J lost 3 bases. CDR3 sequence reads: CASSPPGVTGANQPQHF. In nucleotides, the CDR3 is TGTGCCAGCAGTCCGCCGGGGGTGACAGGGGCCAATCAGCCCCAGCATTTT.

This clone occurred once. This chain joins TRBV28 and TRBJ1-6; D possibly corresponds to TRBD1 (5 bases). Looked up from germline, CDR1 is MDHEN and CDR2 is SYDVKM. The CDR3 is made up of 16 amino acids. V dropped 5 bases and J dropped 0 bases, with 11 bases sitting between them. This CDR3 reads CASSHLDSSYNSPLHF. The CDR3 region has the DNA TGTGCCAGCAGTCATCTCGACAGCTCCTATAATTCACCCCTCCACTTT. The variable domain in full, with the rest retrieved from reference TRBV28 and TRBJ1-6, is DVKVTQSSRYLVKRTGEKVFLECVQDMDHENMFWYRQDPGLGLRLIYFSYDVKMKEKGDIPEGYSVSREKKERFSLILESASTNQTSMYLCASSHLDSSYNSPLHFGNGTRLTVT.

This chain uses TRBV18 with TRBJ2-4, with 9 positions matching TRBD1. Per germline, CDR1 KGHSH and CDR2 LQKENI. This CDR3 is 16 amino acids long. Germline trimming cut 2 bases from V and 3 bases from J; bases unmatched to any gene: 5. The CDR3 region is CASSPTGQGFKNIQYF. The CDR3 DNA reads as TGTGCCAGCTCACCAACGGGACAGGGATTCAAAAACATTCAGTACTTC.

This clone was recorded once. CDR3 DNA: TGTGCCAGCAGCCCCGGGGTCTATGGCTACACCTTC. This sequence encodes CASSPGVYGYTF. The chain carries TRBV5-8 and TRBJ1-2; no firm D call. V gave up 4 bases and J gave up 4 bases, with 8 bases separating them. Per the germline V gene, CDR1 is SGHTS and CDR2 is YDEGEE. This CDR3 is built from 12 residues.

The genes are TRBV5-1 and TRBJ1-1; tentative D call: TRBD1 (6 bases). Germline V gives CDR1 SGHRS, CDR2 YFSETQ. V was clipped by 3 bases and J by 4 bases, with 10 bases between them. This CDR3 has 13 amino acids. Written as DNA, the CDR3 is TGCGCCAGCAGCTCAGGGGAAGGCACTGAAGCTTTCTTT. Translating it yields CASSSGEGTEAFF.

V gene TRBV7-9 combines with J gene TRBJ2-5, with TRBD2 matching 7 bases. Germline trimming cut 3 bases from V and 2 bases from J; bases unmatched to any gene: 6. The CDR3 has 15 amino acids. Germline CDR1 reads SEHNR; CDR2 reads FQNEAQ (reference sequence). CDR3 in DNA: TGTGCCAGCAGCTTGGGGCTAGCGGCTCAAGAGACCCAGTACTTC. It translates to CASSLGLAAQETQYF.

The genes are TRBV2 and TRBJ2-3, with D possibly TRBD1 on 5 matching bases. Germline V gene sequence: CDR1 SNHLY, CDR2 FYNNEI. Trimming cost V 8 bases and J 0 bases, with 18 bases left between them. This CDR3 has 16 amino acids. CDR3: CASWSPDIGSTDTQYF. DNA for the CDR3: TGTGCCAGCTGGAGTCCGGACATTGGAAGCACAGATACGCAGTATTTT.

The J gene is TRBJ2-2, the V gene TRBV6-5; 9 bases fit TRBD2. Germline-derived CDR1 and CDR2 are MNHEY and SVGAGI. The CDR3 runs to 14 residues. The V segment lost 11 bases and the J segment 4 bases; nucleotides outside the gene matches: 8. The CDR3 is CAASGRHPTGELFF. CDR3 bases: TGTGCCGCAAGCGGGAGGCACCCCACCGGGGAGCTGTTTTTT.